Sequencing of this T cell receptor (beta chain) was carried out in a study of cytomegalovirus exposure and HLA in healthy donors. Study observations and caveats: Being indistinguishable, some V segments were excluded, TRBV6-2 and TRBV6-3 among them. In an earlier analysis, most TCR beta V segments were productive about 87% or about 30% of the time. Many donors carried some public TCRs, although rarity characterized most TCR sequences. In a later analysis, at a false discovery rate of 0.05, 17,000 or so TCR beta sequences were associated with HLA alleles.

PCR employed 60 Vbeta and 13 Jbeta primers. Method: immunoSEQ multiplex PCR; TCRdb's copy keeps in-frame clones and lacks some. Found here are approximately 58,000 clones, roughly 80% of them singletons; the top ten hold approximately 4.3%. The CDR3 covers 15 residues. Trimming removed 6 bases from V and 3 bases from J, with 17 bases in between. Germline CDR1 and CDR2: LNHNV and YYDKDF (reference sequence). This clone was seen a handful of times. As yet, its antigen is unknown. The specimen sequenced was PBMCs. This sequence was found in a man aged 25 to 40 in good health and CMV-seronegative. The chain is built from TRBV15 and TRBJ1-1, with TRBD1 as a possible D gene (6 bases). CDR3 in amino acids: CATSGDTHFYTEAFF. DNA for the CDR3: TGTGCCACCAGTGGGGACACGCATTTTTACACTGAAGCTTTCTTT.